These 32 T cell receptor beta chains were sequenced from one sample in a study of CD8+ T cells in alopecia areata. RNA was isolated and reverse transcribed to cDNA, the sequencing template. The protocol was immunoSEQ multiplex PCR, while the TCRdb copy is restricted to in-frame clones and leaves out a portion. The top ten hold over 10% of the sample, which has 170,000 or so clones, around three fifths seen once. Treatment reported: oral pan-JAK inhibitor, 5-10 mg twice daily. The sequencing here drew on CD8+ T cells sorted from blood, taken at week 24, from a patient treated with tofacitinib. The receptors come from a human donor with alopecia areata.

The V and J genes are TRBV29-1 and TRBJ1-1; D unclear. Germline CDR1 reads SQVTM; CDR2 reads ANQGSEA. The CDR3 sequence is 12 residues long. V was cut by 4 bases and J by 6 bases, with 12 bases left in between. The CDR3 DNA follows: TGCAGCGTTGCTCGAGATTCGTCTGAAGCTTTCTTT. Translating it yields CSVARDSSEAFF.

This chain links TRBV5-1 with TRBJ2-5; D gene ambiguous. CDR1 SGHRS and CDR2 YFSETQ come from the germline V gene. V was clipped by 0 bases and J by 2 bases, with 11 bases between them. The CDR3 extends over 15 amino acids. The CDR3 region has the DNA TGCGCCAGCAGCTTGGAGGGCTACCTACAAGAGACCCAGTACTTC. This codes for CASSLEGYLQETQYF.

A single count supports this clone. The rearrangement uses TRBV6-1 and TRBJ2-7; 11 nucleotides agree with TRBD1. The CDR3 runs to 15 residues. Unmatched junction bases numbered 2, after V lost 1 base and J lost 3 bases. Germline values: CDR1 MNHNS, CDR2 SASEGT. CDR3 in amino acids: CASSEGTGGYYEQYF. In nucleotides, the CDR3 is TGTGCCAGCAGTGAAGGGACAGGGGGCTACTACGAGCAGTACTTC.

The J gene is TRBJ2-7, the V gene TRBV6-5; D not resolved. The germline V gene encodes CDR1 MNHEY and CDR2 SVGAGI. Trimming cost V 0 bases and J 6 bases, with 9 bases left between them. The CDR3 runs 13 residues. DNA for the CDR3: TGTGCCAGCAGTTACTCCGCAGGTTCCGAGCAGTACTTC. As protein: CASSYSAGSEQYF.

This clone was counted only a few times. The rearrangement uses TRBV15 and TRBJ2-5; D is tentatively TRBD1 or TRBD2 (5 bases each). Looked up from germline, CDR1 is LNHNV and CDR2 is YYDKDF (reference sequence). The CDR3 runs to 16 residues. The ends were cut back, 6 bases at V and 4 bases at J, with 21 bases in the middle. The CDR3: CATSFEPGPKGETQYF. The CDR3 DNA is TGTGCCACCAGTTTCGAACCGGGACCAAAAGGAGAGACCCAGTACTTC.

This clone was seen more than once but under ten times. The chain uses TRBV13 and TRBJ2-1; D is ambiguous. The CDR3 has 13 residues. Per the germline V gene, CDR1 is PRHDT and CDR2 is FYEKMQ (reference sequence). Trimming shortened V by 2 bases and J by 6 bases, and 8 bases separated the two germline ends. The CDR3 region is CASSLRAFNEQFF. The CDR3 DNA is TGTGCCAGCAGCTTACGTGCCTTCAATGAGCAGTTCTTC.

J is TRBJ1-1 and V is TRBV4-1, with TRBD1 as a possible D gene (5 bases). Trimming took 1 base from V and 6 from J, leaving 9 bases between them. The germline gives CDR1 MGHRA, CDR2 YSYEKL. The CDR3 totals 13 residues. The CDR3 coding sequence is TGCGCCAGCAGCCAAGCCGGGGCCCCTGAAGCTTTCTTT. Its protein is CASSQAGAPEAFF.

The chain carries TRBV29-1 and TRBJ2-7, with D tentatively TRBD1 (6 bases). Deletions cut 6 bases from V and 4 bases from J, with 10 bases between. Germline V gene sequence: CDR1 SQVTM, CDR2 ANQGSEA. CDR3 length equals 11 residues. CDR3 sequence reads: CSVARGYEQYF. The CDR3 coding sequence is TGCAGCGTAGCCAGGGGTTACGAGCAGTACTTC.

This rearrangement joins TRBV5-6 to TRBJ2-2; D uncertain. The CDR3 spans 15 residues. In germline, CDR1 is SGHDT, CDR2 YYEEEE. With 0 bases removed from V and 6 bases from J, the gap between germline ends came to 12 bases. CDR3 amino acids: CASSLGVAAPGELFF. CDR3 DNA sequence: TGTGCCAGCAGCTTGGGGGTAGCCGCACCCGGGGAGCTGTTTTTT.

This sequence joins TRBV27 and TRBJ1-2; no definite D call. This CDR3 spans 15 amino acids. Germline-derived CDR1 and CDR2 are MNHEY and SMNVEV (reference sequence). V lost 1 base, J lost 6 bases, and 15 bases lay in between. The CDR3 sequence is CASSLYEPSGDGYTF. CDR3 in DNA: TGTGCCAGCAGTTTATATGAGCCATCAGGCGATGGCTACACCTTC.

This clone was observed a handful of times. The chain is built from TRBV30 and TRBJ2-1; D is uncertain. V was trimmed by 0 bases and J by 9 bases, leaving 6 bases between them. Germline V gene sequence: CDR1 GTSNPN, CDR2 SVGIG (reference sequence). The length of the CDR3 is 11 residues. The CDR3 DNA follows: TGTGCCTGGAGTGTATCAGTTGAGCAGTTCTTC. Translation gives CAWSVSVEQFF.

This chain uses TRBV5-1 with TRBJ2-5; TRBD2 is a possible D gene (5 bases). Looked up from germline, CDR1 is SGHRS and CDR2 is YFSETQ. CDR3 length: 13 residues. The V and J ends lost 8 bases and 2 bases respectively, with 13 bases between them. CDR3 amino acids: CARWTGNQETQYF. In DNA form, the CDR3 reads TGCGCCAGGTGGACGGGAAATCAAGAGACCCAGTACTTC.

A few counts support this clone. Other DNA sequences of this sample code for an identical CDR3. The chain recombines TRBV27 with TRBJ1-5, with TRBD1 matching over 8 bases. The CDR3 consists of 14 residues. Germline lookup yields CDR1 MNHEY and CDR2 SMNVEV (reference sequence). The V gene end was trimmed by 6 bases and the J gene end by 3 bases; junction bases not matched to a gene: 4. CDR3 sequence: CASSLRGPNQPQHF. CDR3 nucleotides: TGTGCCAGCAGCCTCAGGGGGCCCAATCAGCCCCAGCATTTT.

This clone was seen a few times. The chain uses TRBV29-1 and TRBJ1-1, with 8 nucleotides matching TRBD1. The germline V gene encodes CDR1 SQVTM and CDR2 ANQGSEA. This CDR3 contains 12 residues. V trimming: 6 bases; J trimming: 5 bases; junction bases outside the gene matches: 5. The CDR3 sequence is CSVTTGGTEAFF. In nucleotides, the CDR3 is TGCAGCGTAACAACAGGGGGGACTGAAGCTTTCTTT.

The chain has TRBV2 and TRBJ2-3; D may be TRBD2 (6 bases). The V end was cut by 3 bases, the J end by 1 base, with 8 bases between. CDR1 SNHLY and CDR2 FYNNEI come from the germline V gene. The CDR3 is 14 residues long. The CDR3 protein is CASSDTGGTDTQYF. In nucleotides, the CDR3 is TGTGCCAGCAGTGATACGGGGGGCACAGATACGCAGTATTTT. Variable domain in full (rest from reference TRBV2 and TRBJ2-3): EPEVTQTPSHQVTQMGQEVILRCVPISNHLYFYWYRQILGQKVEFLVSFYNNEISEKSEIFDDQFSVERPDGSNFTLKIRSTKLEDSAMYFCASSDTGGTDTQYFGPGTRLTVL.

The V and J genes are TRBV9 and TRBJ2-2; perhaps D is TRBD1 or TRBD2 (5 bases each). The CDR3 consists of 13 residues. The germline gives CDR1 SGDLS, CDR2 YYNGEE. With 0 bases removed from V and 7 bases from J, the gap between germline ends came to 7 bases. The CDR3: CASSVGGIGELFF. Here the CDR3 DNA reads TGTGCCAGCAGCGTAGGGGGGATCGGGGAGCTGTTTTTT.

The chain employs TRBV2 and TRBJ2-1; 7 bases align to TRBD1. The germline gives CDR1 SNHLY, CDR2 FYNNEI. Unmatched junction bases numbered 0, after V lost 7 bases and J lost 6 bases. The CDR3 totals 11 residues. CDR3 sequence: CASTGGNEQFF. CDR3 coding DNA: TGTGCCAGCACAGGGGGCAATGAGCAGTTCTTC.

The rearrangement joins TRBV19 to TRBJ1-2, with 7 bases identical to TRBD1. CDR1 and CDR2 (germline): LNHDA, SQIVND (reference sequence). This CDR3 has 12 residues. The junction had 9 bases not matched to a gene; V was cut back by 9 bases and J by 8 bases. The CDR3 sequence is CASRTGGVGYTF. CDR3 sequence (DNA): TGTGCCAGCCGGACAGGAGGTGTAGGCTACACCTTC. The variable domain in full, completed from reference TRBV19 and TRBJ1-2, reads DGGITQSPKYLFRKEGQNVTLSCEQNLNHDAMYWYRQDPGQGLRLIYYSQIVNDFQKGDIAEGYSVSREKKESFPLTVTSAQKNPTAFYLCASRTGGVGYTFGSGTRLTVV.

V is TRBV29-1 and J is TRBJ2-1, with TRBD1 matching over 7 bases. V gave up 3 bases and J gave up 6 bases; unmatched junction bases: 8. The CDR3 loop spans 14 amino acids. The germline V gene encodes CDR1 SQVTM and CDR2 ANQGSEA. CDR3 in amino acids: CSVDPDRDSNEQFF. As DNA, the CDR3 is TGCAGCGTTGACCCCGACAGGGACAGCAATGAGCAGTTCTTC.

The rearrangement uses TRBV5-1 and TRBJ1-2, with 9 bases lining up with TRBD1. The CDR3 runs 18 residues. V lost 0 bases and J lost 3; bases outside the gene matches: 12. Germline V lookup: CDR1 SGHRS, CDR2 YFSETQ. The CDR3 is CASSLVGTGRSIYYGYTF. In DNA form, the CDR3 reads TGCGCCAGCAGCTTGGTCGGGACAGGGAGGTCGATTTACTATGGCTACACCTTC.

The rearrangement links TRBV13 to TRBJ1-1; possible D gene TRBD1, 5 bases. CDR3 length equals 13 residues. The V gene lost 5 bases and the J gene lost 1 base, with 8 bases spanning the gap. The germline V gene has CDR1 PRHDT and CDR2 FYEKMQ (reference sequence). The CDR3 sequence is CASSPGQNTEAFF. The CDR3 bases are TGTGCCAGCAGCCCAGGACAGAACACTGAAGCTTTCTTT. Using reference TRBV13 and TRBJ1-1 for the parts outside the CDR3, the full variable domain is AAGVIQSPRHLIKEKRETATLKCYPIPRHDTVYWYQQGPGQDPQFLISFYEKMQSDKGSIPDRFSAQQFSDYHSELNMSSLELGDSALYFCASSPGQNTEAFFGQGTRLTVV.

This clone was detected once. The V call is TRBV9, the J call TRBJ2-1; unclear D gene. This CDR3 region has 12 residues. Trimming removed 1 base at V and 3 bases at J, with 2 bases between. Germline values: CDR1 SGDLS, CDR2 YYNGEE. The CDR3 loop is CASSVLYNEQFF. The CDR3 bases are TGTGCCAGCAGCGTACTCTACAATGAGCAGTTCTTC. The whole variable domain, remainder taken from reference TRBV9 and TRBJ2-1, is DSGVTQTPKHLITATGQRVTLRCSPRSGDLSVYWYQQSLDQGLQFLIQYYNGEERAKGNILERFSAQQFPDLHSELNLSSLELGDSALYFCASSVLYNEQFFGPGTRLTVL.

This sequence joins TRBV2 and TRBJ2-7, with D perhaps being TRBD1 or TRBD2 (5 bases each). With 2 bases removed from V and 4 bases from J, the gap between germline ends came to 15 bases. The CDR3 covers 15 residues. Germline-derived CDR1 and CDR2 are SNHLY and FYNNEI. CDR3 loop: CASSEWGGRLYEQYF. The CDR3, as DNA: TGTGCCAGCAGTGAATGGGGCGGGCGGCTATACGAGCAGTACTTC.

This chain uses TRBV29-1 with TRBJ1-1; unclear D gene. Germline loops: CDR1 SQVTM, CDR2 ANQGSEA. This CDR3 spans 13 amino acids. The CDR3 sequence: CSANIPEDTEAFF. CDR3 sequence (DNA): TGCAGTGCTAACATCCCGGAGGACACTGAAGCTTTCTTT.

The CDR3: CAWMTGGPNYGYTF. The CDR3 DNA reads as TGTGCCTGGATGACAGGGGGACCCAACTATGGCTACACCTTC. The V gene is TRBV30, the J gene TRBJ1-2; 9 positions match TRBD1. V trimming: 4 bases; J trimming: 2 bases; junction bases outside the gene matches: 5. The germline gives CDR1 GTSNPN, CDR2 SVGIG (reference sequence). This CDR3 has 14 residues. Based on the CDR3 plus reference TRBV30 and TRBJ1-2, the full variable domain is SQTIHQWPATLVQPVGSPLSLECTVEGTSNPNLYWYRQAAGRGLQLLFYSVGIGQISSEVPQNLSASRPQDRQFILSSKKLLLSDSGFYLCAWMTGGPNYGYTFGSGTRLTVV.

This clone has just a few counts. CDR3: CATSRDPQGYNEQFF. The CDR3 nucleotides read TGTGCCACCAGCAGAGATCCACAGGGTTACAATGAGCAGTTCTTC. The chain couples TRBV15 to TRBJ2-1, with D maybe TRBD1 (6 bases). The CDR3 totals 15 residues. Deletions cut 0 bases from V and 4 bases from J, with 10 bases between. Germline V gene lookup returns CDR1 LNHNV and CDR2 YYDKDF (reference sequence).

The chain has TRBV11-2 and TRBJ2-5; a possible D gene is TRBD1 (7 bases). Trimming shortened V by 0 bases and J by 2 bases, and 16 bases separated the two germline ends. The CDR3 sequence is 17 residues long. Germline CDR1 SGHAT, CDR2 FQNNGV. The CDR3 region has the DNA TGTGCCAGCAGCTTAGAATATCAGGGGGGTGGGCAAGAGACCCAGTACTTC. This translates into CASSLEYQGGGQETQYF.

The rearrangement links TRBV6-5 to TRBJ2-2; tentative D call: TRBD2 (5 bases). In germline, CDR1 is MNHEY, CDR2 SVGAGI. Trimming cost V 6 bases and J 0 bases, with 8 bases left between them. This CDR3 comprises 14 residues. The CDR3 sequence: CASSSGANTGELFF. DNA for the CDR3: TGTGCCAGCAGCTCCGGGGCGAACACCGGGGAGCTGTTTTTT.

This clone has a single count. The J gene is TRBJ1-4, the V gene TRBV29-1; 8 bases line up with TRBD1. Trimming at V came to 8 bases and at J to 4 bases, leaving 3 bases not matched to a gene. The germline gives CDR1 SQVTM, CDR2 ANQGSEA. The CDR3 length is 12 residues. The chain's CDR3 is CSLGQGNEKLFF. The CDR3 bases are TGCAGCCTAGGACAGGGTAATGAAAAACTGTTTTTT.

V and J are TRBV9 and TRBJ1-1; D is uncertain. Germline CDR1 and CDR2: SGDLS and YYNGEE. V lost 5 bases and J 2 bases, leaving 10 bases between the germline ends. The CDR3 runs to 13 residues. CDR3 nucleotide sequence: TGTGCCAGCAGTCCCGGCGCCAACACTGAAGCTTTCTTT. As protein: CASSPGANTEAFF.

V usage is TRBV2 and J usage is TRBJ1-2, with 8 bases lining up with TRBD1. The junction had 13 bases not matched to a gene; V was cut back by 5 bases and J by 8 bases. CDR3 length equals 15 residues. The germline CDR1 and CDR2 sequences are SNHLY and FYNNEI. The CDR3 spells CASSPLPDREVGYTF. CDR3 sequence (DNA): TGTGCCAGCAGTCCGCTCCCGGACAGGGAAGTAGGCTACACCTTC.

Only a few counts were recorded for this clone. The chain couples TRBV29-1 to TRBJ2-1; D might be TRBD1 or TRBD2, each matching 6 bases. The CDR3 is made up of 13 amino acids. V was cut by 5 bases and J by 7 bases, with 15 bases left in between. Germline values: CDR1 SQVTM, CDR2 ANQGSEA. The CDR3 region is CSVPGALMNEQFF. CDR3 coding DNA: TGCAGCGTTCCGGGGGCATTAATGAATGAGCAGTTCTTC.